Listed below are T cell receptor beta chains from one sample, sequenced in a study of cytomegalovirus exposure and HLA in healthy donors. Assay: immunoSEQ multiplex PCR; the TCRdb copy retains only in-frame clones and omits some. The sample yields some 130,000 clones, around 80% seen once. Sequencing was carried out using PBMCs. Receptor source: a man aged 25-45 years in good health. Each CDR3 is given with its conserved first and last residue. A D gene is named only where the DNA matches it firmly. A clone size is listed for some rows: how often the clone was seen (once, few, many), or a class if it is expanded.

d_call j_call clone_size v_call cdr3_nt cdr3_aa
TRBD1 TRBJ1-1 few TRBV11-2 TGTGCCAGCAGCTCCGCAATCCCGGGACAGGGTGCTTTCTTT CASSSAIPGQGAFF
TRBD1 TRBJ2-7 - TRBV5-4 TGTGCCAGCAGCTTGGGTAAAGGGACAGGTGCCTACGAGCAGTACTTC CASSLGKGTGAYEQYF
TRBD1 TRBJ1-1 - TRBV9 TGTGCCAGCAGCGTAGGTAACAGGGGCGGCTCTGAAGCTTTCTTT CASSVGNRGGSEAFF
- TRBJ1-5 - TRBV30 TGTGCCTGGAGCGGTCCAGGGCCCGTAGGGCCCCAGCATTTT CAWSGPGPVGPQHF
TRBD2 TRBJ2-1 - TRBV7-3 TGTGCCAGCAGTTTAGGGACGGGAGGCAACAATGAGCAGTTCTTC CASSLGTGGNNEQFF
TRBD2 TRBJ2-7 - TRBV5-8 TGTGCCAGCAGCTTTCGACTAGCGGGAAGTCGCGAGCAGTACTTC CASSFRLAGSREQYF
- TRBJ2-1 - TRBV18 TGTGCCAGCTCACCGACAGGGAGGAATGAGCAGTTCTTC CASSPTGRNEQFF
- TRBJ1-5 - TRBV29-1 TGCAGCGTTGCCCGGTGGGGGGAACGGAATCAGCCCCAGCATTTT CSVARWGERNQPQHF
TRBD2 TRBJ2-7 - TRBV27 TGTGCCAGCAGTTTACGGCGGGAGGGGCGCGAGCAGTACTTC CASSLRREGREQYF
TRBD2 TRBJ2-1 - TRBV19 TGTGCCAGTAGTATTGCGGGAGGAGAGCAGTTCTTC CASSIAGGEQFF
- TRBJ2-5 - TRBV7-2 TGTGCCAGCACCCGACCGGGACAACCCAAAGAGACCCAGTACTTC CASTRPGQPKETQYF
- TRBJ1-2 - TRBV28 TGTGCCAGCCGGACAGCCTATGGCTACACCTTC CASRTAYGYTF
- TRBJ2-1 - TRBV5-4 TGTGCCAGCAGCTTAGGTAGCGCTGAGCAGTTCTTC CASSLGSAEQFF
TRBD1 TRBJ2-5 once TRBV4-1 TGCGCCAGCAGCCAAGTCCGGTCCCGGACAGGGAAGGAGACCCAGTACTTC CASSQVRSRTGKETQYF
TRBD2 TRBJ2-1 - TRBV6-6 TGTGCCAGCAGTTACTCGGCGGGAGGGAGGAATGAGCAGTTCTTC CASSYSAGGRNEQFF
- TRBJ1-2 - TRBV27 TGTGCCAGCAGTTTAGGTGGGCAGGGAAACTATGGCTACACCTTC CASSLGGQGNYGYTF
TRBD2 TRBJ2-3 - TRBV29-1 TGCAGGCTAAGCGGGACTAGCGGGAGGGCGGCGCCGAGAGATACGCAGTATTTT CRLSGTSGRAAPRDTQYF
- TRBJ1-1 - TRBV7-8 TGTGCCAGCAGCTTGGGCAGAAAAAACACTGAAGCTTTCTTT CASSLGRKNTEAFF
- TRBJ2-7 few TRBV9 TGTGCCAGCAGCGACGGACCGGGAGAAGCTTACGAGCAGTACTTC CASSDGPGEAYEQYF
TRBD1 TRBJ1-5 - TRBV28 TGTGCCAGCAGTTTCTTACAGGGGGAGGCTCAGCCCCAGCATTTT CASSFLQGEAQPQHF
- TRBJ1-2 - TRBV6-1 TGTGCCAGCAGTCTGAGGGCTAACTATGGCTACACCTTC CASSLRANYGYTF
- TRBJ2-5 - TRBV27 TGTGCCAGCAGTGTGGGGACCTCGGGGGAGCAGTACTTC CASSVGTSGEQYF
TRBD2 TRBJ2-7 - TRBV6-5 TGTGCCAGCAGTTACCGGGAGGGTCCCTACGAGCAGTACTTC CASSYREGPYEQYF
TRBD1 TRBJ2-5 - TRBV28 TGTGCCAGCAGTTTCTCAAGGGGGCTAGAGACCCAGTACTTC CASSFSRGLETQYF
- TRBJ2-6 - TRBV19 TGTGCCAGCCTGACAGACTCTGGGGCCAACGTCCTGACTTTC CASLTDSGANVLTF
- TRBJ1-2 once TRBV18 TGTGCCAGCTCACCGCAAGAGGGCAGGGGTGGCTATGGCTACACCTTC CASSPQEGRGGYGYTF
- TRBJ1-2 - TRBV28 TGTGCCAGCAGCAGCCTACTCGGGAGGGACTATGGCTACACCTTC CASSSLLGRDYGYTF
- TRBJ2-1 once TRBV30 TGTGCCTGGAGTGTTCTCGGCGGGCGGGAGCAGTTCTTC CAWSVLGGREQFF
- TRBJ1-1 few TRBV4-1 TGCGCCAGCAGCCAGGGGGCCGACGAAGCTTTCTTT CASSQGADEAFF
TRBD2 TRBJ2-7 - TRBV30 TGTGCCTGGAGTTGGGTAGCGGGATCCTACGAGCAGTACTTC CAWSWVAGSYEQYF
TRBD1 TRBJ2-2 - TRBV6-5 TGTGCCAGCAGTTATACCGGACAGGGGGCTGCCGGGGAGCTGTTTTTT CASSYTGQGAAGELFF
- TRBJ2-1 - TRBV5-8 TGTGCCAGCAGCTTTACAGGCTACAATGAGCAGTTCTTC CASSFTGYNEQFF
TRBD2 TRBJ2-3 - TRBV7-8 TGTGCCAGCAGCTTAGGTGGAGGCGGGAGATCGGATACGCAGTATTTT CASSLGGGGRSDTQYF
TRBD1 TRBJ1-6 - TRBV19 TGTGCCAGTAGGCCCGGACAGGGTCGGTCACCCCTCCACTTT CASRPGQGRSPLHF
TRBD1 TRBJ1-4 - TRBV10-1 TGCGCCAGCAATGGGACAGGGTTGGGAACTAATGAAAAACTGTTTTTT CASNGTGLGTNEKLFF
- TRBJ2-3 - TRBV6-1 TGTGCCAGCAGAAAAACAGGGTCCACAGATACGCAGTATTTT CASRKTGSTDTQYF
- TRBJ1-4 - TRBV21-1 TGTGCCAGCAGCTCCAGGGTCGGTGCAACTAATGAAAAACTGTTTTTT CASSSRVGATNEKLFF
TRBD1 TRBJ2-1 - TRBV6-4 TGTGCCAGCAGCAGTACAGGGGCAACCTACAATGAGCAGTTCTTC CASSSTGATYNEQFF
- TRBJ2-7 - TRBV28 TGTGCCAGCAGAACAGGGTACGAGCAGTACTTC CASRTGYEQYF
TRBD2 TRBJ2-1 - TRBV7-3 TGTGCCAGCAGCTTTTACGGGAGGGATGAGCAGTTCTTC CASSFYGRDEQFF
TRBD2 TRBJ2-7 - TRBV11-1 TGTGCCAGCAGGGGGACTAGCGGCCCCTACGAGCAGTACTTC CASRGTSGPYEQYF
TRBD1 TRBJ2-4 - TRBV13 TGTGCCAGCAGCTTAGGCACCAGGGGGCACGGCAACATTCAGTACTTC CASSLGTRGHGNIQYF
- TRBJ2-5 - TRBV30 TGTGCCTCCATGGGGGCTTACCAAGAGACCCAGTACTTC CASMGAYQETQYF
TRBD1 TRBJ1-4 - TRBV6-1 TGTGCCAGCAGTGAACCGGGACAGGGTCGGACTAATGAAAAACTGTTTTTT CASSEPGQGRTNEKLFF
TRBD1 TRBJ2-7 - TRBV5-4 TGTGCCAGCAGCTCCGGACAGGGCAGCTACGAGCAGTACTTC CASSSGQGSYEQYF
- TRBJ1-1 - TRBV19 TGTGCCAGTAGTATAGAGGGCAGGAGGACTGAAGCTTTCTTT CASSIEGRRTEAFF
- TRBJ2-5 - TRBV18 TGTGCCAGCTCACCACAGCTGAACCAAGAGACCCAGTACTTC CASSPQLNQETQYF